The 27 T cell receptor beta chains in this list originate from one sample, sequenced in a study of technical replicates of blood from several donors. TCRdb's table, derived via immunoSEQ multiplex PCR, lists solely in-frame clones and lacks some. The table has about 74,000 clones, 85% to 95% seen once. The sample was T cells isolated from PBMCs. The receptors were gathered from a human donor in good health.

This chain links TRBV4-1 with TRBJ1-5; possibly TRBD1 for D (5 bases). Germline values: CDR1 MGHRA, CDR2 YSYEKL. This CDR3 has 13 residues. Deletions cut 8 bases from V and 6 bases from J, with 14 bases between. In nucleotides, the CDR3 is TGCGCCAGCGCCCTGGGGGAGGGTCAGCCCCAGCATTTT. It encodes CASALGEGQPQHF.

This chain connects TRBV7-9 to TRBJ1-3; unclear D gene. V dropped 2 bases and J dropped 1 base, with 9 bases sitting between them. The V gene's germline CDR1 is SEHNR and CDR2 FQNEAQ (reference sequence). The CDR3 spans 15 residues. The DNA for the CDR3 is TGTGCCAGCAGCTTATTGAGCGAATCTGGAAACACCATATATTTT. Translating gives CASSLLSESGNTIYF.

The chain is built from TRBV15 and TRBJ2-7; 12 bases match TRBD2. From germline, CDR1 is LNHNV and CDR2 YYDKDF (reference sequence). This CDR3 has 16 residues. J gave up 6 bases and V 6 bases, and 12 bases lay outside the gene matches. The CDR3: CATRDWTSGTYGEQYF. CDR3 DNA: TGTGCCACCAGGGATTGGACTAGCGGGACCTACGGCGAGCAGTACTTC.

The rearrangement joins TRBV7-8 to TRBJ1-1; tentative D call: TRBD1 (5 bases). CDR3 length: 16 amino acids. Trimming removed 5 bases at V and 0 bases at J, with 16 bases between. CDR1 is SGHVS, CDR2 FQNEAQ, per germline. CDR3 loop: CASSQYFGGVNTEAFF. CDR3 DNA sequence: TGTGCCAGCAGCCAATACTTCGGGGGTGTGAACACTGAAGCTTTCTTT.

The V call is TRBV6-1, the J call TRBJ2-5; D is perhaps TRBD1 (6 bases). Germline V gene lookup returns CDR1 MNHNS and CDR2 SASEGT. CDR3 size: 14 residues. The germline V and J ends were trimmed by 5 bases and 5 bases, with 15 bases remaining between them. CDR3 amino acids: CASSNREVGETQYF. For the CDR3, the DNA is TGTGCCAGCAGTAACAGGGAAGTTGGGGAGACCCAGTACTTC.

The chain links TRBV15 to TRBJ2-7; a weak D match, TRBD1 (5 bases). In germline, CDR1 is LNHNV, CDR2 YYDKDF (reference sequence). The V end lost 0 bases, the J end lost 3 bases, and 9 bases lay between the germline ends. The CDR3 is 14 amino acids. CDR3 nucleotide sequence: TGTGCCACCAGCAGAGATGAACAGGACTACGAGCAGTACTTC. Translating gives CATSRDEQDYEQYF.

The chain couples TRBV7-9 to TRBJ1-2; 10 bases line up with TRBD1. V dropped 4 bases and J dropped 5; count of bases not matched to a gene: 4. The CDR3 covers 14 residues. Germline CDR1 and CDR2: SEHNR and FQNEAQ (reference sequence). The CDR3 here is CASSSGTGAYGYTF. CDR3 nucleotide sequence: TGTGCCAGCAGCTCTGGGACAGGGGCATATGGCTACACCTTC.

This clone was counted only a few times. The DNA for the CDR3 is TGCGCCAGCAGCCAGAACACAGATACGCAGTATTTT. This translates into CASSQNTDTQYF. The chain carries TRBV5-1 and TRBJ2-3; no reliable D call. Trimming took 4 bases from V and 2 from J, leaving 5 bases between them. Germline loops: CDR1 SGHRS, CDR2 YFSETQ. The CDR3 is 12 amino acids.

The CDR3 protein is CASSLALSGYEQYF. In DNA form, the CDR3 reads TGTGCCAGCAGCTTAGCGCTTAGCGGCTACGAGCAGTACTTC. The chain is built from TRBV7-9 and TRBJ2-7; tentative D call: TRBD2 (6 bases). Germline V gene sequence: CDR1 SEHNR, CDR2 FQNEAQ (reference sequence). CDR3 length equals 14 residues. With 0 bases removed from V and 3 bases from J, the gap between germline ends came to 9 bases. The variable domain in full, completed from reference TRBV7-9 and TRBJ2-7, reads DTGVSQNPRHKITKRGQNVTFRCDPISEHNRLYWYRQTLGQGPEFLTYFQNEAQLEKSRLLSDRFSAERPKGSFSTLEIQRTEQGDSAMYLCASSLALSGYEQYFGPGTRLTVT.

This chain joins TRBV10-1 and TRBJ1-4; D gene uncertain. In germline, CDR1 is WNHNN, CDR2 SYGVQD (reference sequence). The germline V and J ends were trimmed by 4 bases and 8 bases, with 11 bases remaining between them. The length of the CDR3 is 13 residues. The CDR3 DNA reads TGCGCCAGCAGTGCGGCTTCGCGGGAAAAACTGTTTTTT. The encoded protein is CASSAASREKLFF.

This clone came up once. The chain uses TRBV14 and TRBJ1-5; 7 bases agree with TRBD1. Germline assignment: CDR1 SGHDN and CDR2 FVKESK. The length of the CDR3 is 19 residues. The junction had 12 bases not matched to a gene; V was cut back by 1 base and J by 0 bases. Written as DNA, the CDR3 is TGTGCCAGCAGCCAAGGACAGGGTCGCATATCACATAGCAATCAGCCCCAGCATTTT. Residues: CASSQGQGRISHSNQPQHF.

The CDR3 loop is CASSEAYSNQPQHF. In nucleotides, the CDR3 is TGTGCCAGCAGTGAAGCCTACAGCAATCAGCCCCAGCATTTT. The chain carries TRBV6-1 and TRBJ1-5, with D uncertain. The CDR3 has 14 amino acids. Deletions cut 0 bases from V and 1 base from J, with 4 bases between. Germline V gene lookup returns CDR1 MNHNS and CDR2 SASEGT.

The chain recombines TRBV11-2 with TRBJ2-1; 9 positions match TRBD1. This CDR3 contains 15 residues. Germline V gives CDR1 SGHAT, CDR2 FQNNGV. The V and J ends lost 5 bases and 4 bases, in that order; junction bases with no gene match: 6. As DNA, the CDR3 is TGTGCCAGCAGCAACGGGACAGGGTTTTACAATGAGCAGTTCTTC. Protein sequence: CASSNGTGFYNEQFF.

The V and J genes are TRBV6-1 and TRBJ2-3, with D uncertain. V lost 3 bases and J lost 2, with 6 bases in between. Germline loops: CDR1 MNHNS, CDR2 SASEGT. The CDR3 sequence is 13 residues long. The CDR3 is CASSDGYTDTQYF. The CDR3 region has the DNA TGTGCCAGCAGTGACGGGTACACAGATACGCAGTATTTT.

CDR3: CASSLGVDEQYF. CDR3 nucleotides: TGTGCCAGCAGTTTGGGAGTCGACGAGCAGTACTTC. This chain uses TRBV28 with TRBJ2-5, with a tentative D call TRBD2 (5 bases). The DNA end is more similar to TRBJ2-7, so the J call may be wrong. The CDR3 extends over 12 amino acids. Per germline, CDR1 MDHEN and CDR2 SYDVKM.

The J gene is TRBJ2-5, the V gene TRBV29-1; tentative D call: TRBD2 (7 bases). This CDR3 has 13 residues. The V and J ends lost 3 bases and 4 bases respectively, with 12 bases between them. Per the germline V gene, CDR1 is SQVTM and CDR2 is ANQGSEA. CDR3 residues: CSVERGLIETQYF. DNA of the CDR3: TGCAGCGTTGAGCGGGGGCTTATAGAGACCCAGTACTTC.

The chain uses TRBV10-2 and TRBJ2-2; no reliable D call. The CDR3 spans 12 residues. Germline CDR1 WSHSY, CDR2 SAAADI. V was cut by 4 bases and J by 5 bases, with 5 bases left in between. The CDR3 region has the DNA TGCGCCAGCAGTGTTCTAACCGGGGAGCTGTTTTTT. Encoded protein: CASSVLTGELFF.

The table lists this clone with a count of one. The chain has TRBV11-2 and TRBJ2-7; D is possibly TRBD1 (5 bases). The V gene lost 0 bases and the J gene lost 2 bases, with 14 bases spanning the gap. Germline lookup yields CDR1 SGHAT and CDR2 FQNNGV. The length of the CDR3 is 16 residues. The CDR3 region is CASSLDLLTGTYEQYF. The CDR3 DNA follows: TGTGCCAGCAGCTTAGATCTTCTCACAGGAACCTACGAGCAGTACTTC.

The CDR3 protein is CASSPRDRGRSAYEAFF. The CDR3 DNA reads as TGCGCCAGCAGCCCGCGGGACAGGGGGCGTAGTGCCTATGAAGCTTTCTTT. The V and J genes are TRBV5-1 and TRBJ1-1; 12 nucleotides line up with TRBD1. The V and J ends lost 4 bases and 7 bases, in that order; junction bases with no gene match: 14. CDR3 size: 17 residues. CDR1 and CDR2 from the germline V gene are SGHRS and YFSETQ.

The V and J genes are TRBV6-5 and TRBJ1-5, with 8 positions matching TRBD1. CDR1 is MNHEY and CDR2 is SVGAGI in the germline V gene. J gave up 8 bases and V 5 bases, and 11 bases lay outside the gene matches. The CDR3 covers 15 residues. The CDR3 loop reads CASSRDQGAIEPQHF. The CDR3 region has the DNA TGTGCCAGCAGTCGCGATCAGGGGGCGATTGAGCCCCAGCATTTT.

The chain joins TRBV7-9 to TRBJ2-1; 9 positions match TRBD2. Per germline, CDR1 SEHNR and CDR2 FQNEAQ (reference sequence). The J segment lost 4 bases and the V segment lost 5 bases, leaving 6 bases of the junction unmatched. The length of the CDR3 is 15 residues. The CDR3 nucleotides are TGTGCCAGCAGCCTGGGACTAGCCTTGTACAATGAGCAGTTCTTC. Translation gives CASSLGLALYNEQFF. The full variable domain, completed using reference TRBV7-9 and TRBJ2-1, is DTGVSQNPRHKITKRGQNVTFRCDPISEHNRLYWYRQTLGQGPEFLTYFQNEAQLEKSRLLSDRFSAERPKGSFSTLEIQRTEQGDSAMYLCASSLGLALYNEQFFGPGTRLTVL.

The V and J genes are TRBV7-9 and TRBJ2-1, with 8 bases that match TRBD1. CDR1 and CDR2 (germline): SEHNR, FQNEAQ (reference sequence). The V and J ends lost 5 bases and 8 bases, in that order; junction bases with no gene match: 14. This CDR3 contains 16 residues. In DNA, the CDR3 is TGTGCCAGCAGCCAACCGGGACAGGCTACAGGGGATGAGCAGTTCTTC. It is translated as CASSQPGQATGDEQFF.

V and J are TRBV28 and TRBJ2-7; 7 nucleotides line up with TRBD1. Germline loops: CDR1 MDHEN, CDR2 SYDVKM. The CDR3 has 15 amino acids. V was clipped by 5 bases and J by 3 bases; unmatched bases: 10. The CDR3 nucleotides read TGTGCCAGCAGTCCAATCTCGGACAGGTTCTACGAGCAGTACTTC. Residues: CASSPISDRFYEQYF.

This clone appeared once. The CDR3 DNA follows: TGCGCCAGCACCCCCAACGGGGGGTGGGACACCGGGGAGCTGTTTTTT. It translates to CASTPNGGWDTGELFF. J is TRBJ2-2 and V is TRBV4-1, with TRBD2 matching 7 bases. The CDR3 runs 16 residues. CDR1 is MGHRA, CDR2 YSYEKL, per germline. J lost 3 bases, V lost 7 bases, and 11 bases had no gene match.

The chain uses TRBV29-1 and TRBJ1-1; D remains ambiguous. Trimming removed 6 bases from V and 0 bases from J, with 11 bases in between. The germline CDR1 and CDR2 sequences are SQVTM and ANQGSEA. This CDR3 spans 13 amino acids. Here the CDR3 reads CSVARRLNTEAFF. The CDR3 bases are TGCAGCGTCGCTCGGCGGCTGAACACTGAAGCTTTCTTT. Filled out from reference TRBV29-1 and TRBJ1-1, the complete variable domain reads SAVISQKPSRDICQRGTSLTIQCQVDSQVTMMFWYRQQPGQSLTLIATANQGSEATYESGFVIDKFPISRPNLTFSTLTVSNMSPEDSSIYLCSVARRLNTEAFFGQGTRLTVV.

This chain links TRBV7-2 with TRBJ1-3, with D possibly TRBD1 on 6 matching bases. The CDR3 totals 15 residues. Trimming stripped 1 base from V and 0 bases from J, with 7 bases between. The germline V gene has CDR1 SGHTA and CDR2 FQGNSA. The CDR3, as DNA: TGTGCCAGCAGCTTAGTAGGGGGCTCTGGAAACACCATATATTTT. Translated: CASSLVGGSGNTIYF.

The chain has TRBV19 and TRBJ2-4, with TRBD2 identical over 8 bases. There are 18 residues in the CDR3. CDR1 and CDR2 from the germline V gene are LNHDA and SQIVND (reference sequence). V was clipped by 4 bases and J by 6 bases; unmatched bases: 17. CDR3 DNA: TGTGCCAGTAGTAACTATTACCTGACCGGGACTAGGACAAACATTCAGTACTTC. This sequence encodes CASSNYYLTGTRTNIQYF.